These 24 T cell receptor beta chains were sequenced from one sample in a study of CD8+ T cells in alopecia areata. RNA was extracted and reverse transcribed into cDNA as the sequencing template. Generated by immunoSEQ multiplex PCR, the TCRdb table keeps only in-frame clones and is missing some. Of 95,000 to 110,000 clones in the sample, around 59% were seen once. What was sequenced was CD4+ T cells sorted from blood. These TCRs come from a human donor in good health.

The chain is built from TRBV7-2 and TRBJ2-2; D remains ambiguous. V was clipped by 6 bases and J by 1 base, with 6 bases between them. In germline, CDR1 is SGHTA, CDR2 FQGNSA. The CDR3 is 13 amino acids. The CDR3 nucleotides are TGTGCCAGCAGTCGGCTGAACACCGGGGAGCTGTTTTTT. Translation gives CASSRLNTGELFF. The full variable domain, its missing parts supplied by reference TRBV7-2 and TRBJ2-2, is GAGVSQSPSNKVTEKGKDVELRCDPISGHTALYWYRQSLGQGLEFLIYFQGNSAPDKSGLPSDRFSAERTGGSVSTLTIQRTQQEDSAVYLCASSRLNTGELFFGEGSRLTVL.

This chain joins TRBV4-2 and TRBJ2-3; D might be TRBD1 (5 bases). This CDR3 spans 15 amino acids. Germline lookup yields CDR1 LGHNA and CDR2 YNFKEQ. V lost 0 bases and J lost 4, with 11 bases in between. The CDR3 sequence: CASSQDSQGADTQYF. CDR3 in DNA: TGTGCCAGCAGCCAAGATAGCCAGGGTGCAGATACGCAGTATTTT.

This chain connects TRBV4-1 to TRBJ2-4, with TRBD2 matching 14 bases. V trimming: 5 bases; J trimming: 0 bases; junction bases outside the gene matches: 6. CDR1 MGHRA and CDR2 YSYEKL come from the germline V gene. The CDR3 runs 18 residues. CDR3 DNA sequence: TGCGCCAGCAGCTATGGACTAGCGGGGGGACTAGCCAAAAACATTCAGTACTTC. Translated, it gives CASSYGLAGGLAKNIQYF.

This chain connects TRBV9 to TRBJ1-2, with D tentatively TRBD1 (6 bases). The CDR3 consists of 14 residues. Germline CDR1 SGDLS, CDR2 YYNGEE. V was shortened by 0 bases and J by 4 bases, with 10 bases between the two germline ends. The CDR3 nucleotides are TGTGCCAGCAGCGTAGGGACAGAATTCTATGGCTACACCTTC. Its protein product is CASSVGTEFYGYTF.

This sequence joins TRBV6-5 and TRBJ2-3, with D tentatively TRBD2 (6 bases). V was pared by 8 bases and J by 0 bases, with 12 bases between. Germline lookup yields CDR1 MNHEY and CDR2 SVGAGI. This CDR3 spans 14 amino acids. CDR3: CASAGLLSTDTQYF. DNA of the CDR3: TGTGCCAGCGCGGGACTCCTTAGCACAGATACGCAGTATTTT.

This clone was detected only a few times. The CDR3, as DNA: TGTGCCAGCAGCTTAGTCGCCGGGACGTCAAACACCGGGGAGCTGTTTTTT. Its translation: CASSLVAGTSNTGELFF. The chain combines TRBV7-8 with TRBJ2-2; D is tentatively TRBD1 or TRBD2 (5 bases each). The V and J ends lost 1 base and 2 bases respectively, with 14 bases between them. Per germline, CDR1 SGHVS and CDR2 FQNEAQ. The CDR3 contains 17 residues.

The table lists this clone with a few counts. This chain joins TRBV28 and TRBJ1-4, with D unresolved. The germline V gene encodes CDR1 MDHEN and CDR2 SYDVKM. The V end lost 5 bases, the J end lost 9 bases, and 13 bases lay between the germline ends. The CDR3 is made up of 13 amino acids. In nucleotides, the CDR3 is TGTGCCAGCAGTCCACAGCCCCTGCAAAAACTGTTTTTT. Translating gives CASSPQPLQKLFF.

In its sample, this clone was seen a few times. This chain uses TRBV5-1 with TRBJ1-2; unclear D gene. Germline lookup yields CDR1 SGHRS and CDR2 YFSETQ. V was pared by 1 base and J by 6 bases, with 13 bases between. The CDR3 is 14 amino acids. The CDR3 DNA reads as TGCGCCAGCAGCTTGATGACGGGATCGGATGGCTACACCTTC. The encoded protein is CASSLMTGSDGYTF.

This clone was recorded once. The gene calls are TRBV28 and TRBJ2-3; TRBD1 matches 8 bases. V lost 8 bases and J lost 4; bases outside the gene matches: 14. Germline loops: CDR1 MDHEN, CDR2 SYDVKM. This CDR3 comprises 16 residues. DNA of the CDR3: TGTGCCAGCCGTTCCCACGATGCAGGGGGCGCAGATACGCAGTATTTT. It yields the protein CASRSHDAGGADTQYF.

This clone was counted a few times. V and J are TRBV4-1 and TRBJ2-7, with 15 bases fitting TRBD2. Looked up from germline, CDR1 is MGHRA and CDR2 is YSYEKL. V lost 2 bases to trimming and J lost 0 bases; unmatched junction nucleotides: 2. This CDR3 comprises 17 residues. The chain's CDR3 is CASSQRTSGGDSYEQYF. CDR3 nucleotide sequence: TGCGCCAGCAGCCAAAGGACTAGCGGGGGGGACTCCTACGAGCAGTACTTC.

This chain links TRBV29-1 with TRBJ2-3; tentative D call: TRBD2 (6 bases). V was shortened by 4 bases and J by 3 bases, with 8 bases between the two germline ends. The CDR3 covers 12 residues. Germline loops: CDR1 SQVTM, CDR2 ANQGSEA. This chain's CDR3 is CSVGRGTDTQYF. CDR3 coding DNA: TGCAGCGTTGGACGGGGGACAGATACGCAGTATTTT.

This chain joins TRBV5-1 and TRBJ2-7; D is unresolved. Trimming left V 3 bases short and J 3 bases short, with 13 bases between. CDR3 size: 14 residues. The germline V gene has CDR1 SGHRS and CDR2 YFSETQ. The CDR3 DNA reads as TGCGCCAGCAGCTACAAGGACGGCGTCTACGAGCAGTACTTC. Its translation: CASSYKDGVYEQYF.

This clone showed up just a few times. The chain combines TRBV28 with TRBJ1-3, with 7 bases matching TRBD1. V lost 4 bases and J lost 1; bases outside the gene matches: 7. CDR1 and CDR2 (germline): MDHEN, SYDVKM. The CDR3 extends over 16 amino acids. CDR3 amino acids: CASSSDSTGSGNTIYF. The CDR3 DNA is TGTGCCAGCAGTTCCGATTCGACAGGGTCTGGAAACACCATATATTTT.

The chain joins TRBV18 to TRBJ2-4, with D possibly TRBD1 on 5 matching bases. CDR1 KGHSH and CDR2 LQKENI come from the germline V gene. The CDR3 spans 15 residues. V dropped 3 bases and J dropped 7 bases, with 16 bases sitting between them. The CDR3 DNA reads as TGTGCCAGCTCACCTACCCAGGGCACCCAGAACATTCAGTACTTC. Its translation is CASSPTQGTQNIQYF. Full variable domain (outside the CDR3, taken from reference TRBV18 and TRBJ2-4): NAGVMQNPRHLVRRRGQEARLRCSPMKGHSHVYWYRQLPEEGLKFMVYLQKENIIDESGMPKERFSAEFPKEGPSILRIQQVVRGDSAAYFCASSPTQGTQNIQYFGAGTRLSVL.

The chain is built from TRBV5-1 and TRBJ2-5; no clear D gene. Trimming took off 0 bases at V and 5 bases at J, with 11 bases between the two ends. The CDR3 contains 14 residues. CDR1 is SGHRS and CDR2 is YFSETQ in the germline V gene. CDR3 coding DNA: TGCGCCAGCAGCTTGGAAGTCTATGGGGAGACCCAGTACTTC. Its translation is CASSLEVYGETQYF.

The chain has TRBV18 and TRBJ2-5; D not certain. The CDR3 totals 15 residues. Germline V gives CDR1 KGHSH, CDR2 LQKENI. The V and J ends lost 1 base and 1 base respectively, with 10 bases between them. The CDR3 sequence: CASSPRAAAQETQYF. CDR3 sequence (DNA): TGTGCCAGCTCACCACGGGCGGCAGCCCAAGAGACCCAGTACTTC.

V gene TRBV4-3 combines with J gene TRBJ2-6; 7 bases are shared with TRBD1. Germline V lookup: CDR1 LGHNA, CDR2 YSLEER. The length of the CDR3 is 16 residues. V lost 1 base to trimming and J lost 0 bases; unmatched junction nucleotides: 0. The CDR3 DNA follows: TGCGCCAGCAGCCAAGGACAGGGCTCTGGGGCCAACGTCCTGACTTTC. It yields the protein CASSQGQGSGANVLTF.

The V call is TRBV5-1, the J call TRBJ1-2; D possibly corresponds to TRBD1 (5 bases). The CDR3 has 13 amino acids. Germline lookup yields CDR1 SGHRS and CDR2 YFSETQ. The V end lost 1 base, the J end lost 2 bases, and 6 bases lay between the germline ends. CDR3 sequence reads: CASSLSGNYGYTF. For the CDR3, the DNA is TGCGCCAGCAGCTTGTCAGGGAACTATGGCTACACCTTC.

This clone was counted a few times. As DNA, the CDR3 is TGTGCCAGCAGCCCATTCCAGAAGGGGGGGGCAGGCGAGCAGTACTTC. Its protein product is CASSPFQKGGAGEQYF. The V call is TRBV7-9, the J call TRBJ2-7, with a weak D call TRBD2 (7 bases). This CDR3 is 16 amino acids long. Per germline, CDR1 SEHNR and CDR2 FQNEAQ (reference sequence). The V and J ends lost 5 bases and 6 bases respectively, with 23 bases between them.

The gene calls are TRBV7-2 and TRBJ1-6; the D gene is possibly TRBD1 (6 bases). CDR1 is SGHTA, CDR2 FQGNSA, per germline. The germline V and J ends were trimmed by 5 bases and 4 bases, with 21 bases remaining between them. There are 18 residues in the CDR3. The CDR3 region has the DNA TGTGCCAGCAGCCTGCAGCGGGGGGGCGCCGGTTATAATTCACCCCTCCACTTT. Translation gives CASSLQRGGAGYNSPLHF. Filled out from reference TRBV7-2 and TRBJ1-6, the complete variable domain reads GAGVSQSPSNKVTEKGKDVELRCDPISGHTALYWYRQSLGQGLEFLIYFQGNSAPDKSGLPSDRFSAERTGGSVSTLTIQRTQQEDSAVYLCASSLQRGGAGYNSPLHFGNGTRLTVT.

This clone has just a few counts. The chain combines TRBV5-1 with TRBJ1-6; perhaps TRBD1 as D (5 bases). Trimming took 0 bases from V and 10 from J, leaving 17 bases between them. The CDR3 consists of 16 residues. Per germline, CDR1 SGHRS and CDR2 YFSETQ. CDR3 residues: CASSLAQGGLGSPLHF. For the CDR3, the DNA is TGCGCCAGCAGCTTGGCCCAGGGCGGTTTGGGATCACCCCTCCACTTT. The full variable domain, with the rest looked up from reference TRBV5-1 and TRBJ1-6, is KAGVTQTPRYLIKTRGQQVTLSCSPISGHRSVSWYQQTPGQGLQFLFEYFSETQRNKGNFPGRFSGRQFSNSRSEMNVSTLELGDSALYLCASSLAQGGLGSPLHFGNGTRLTVT.

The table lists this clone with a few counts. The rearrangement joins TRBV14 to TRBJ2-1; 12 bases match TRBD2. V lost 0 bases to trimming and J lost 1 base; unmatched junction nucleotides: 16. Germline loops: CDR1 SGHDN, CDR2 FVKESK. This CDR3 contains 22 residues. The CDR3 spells CASSQDIEMLAGGPNSYNEQFF. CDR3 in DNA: TGTGCCAGCAGCCAAGATATAGAAATGCTAGCGGGGGGGCCGAATTCCTACAATGAGCAGTTCTTC.

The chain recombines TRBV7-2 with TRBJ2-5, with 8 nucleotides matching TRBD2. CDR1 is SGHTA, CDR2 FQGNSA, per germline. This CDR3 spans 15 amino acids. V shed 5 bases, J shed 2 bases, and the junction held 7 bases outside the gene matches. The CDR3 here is CASSPRLALQETQYF. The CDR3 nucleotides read TGTGCCAGCAGCCCGCGACTAGCGCTACAAGAGACCCAGTACTTC.

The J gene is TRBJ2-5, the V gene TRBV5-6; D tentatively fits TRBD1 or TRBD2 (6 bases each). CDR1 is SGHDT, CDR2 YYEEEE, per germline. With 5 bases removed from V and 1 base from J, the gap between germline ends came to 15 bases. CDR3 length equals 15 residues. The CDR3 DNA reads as TGTGCCAGCAGGACGGGGGCCTACTTCCAAGAGACCCAGTACTTC. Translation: CASRTGAYFQETQYF.